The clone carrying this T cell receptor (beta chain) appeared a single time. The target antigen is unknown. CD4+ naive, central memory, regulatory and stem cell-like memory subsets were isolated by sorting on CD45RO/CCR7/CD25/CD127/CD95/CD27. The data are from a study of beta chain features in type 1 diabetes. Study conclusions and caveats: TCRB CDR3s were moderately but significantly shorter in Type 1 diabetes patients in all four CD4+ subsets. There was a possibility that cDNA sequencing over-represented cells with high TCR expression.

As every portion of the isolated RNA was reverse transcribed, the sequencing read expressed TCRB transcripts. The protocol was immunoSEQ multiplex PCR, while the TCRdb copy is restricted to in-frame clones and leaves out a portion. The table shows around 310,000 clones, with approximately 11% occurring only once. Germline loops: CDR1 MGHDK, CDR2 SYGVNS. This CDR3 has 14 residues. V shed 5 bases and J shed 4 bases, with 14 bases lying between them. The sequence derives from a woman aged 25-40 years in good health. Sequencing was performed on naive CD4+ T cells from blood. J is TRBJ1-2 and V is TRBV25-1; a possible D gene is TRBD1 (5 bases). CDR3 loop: CASSPGQLSYGYTF. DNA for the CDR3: TGTGCCAGCAGTCCCGGACAATTGAGCTATGGCTACACCTTC.